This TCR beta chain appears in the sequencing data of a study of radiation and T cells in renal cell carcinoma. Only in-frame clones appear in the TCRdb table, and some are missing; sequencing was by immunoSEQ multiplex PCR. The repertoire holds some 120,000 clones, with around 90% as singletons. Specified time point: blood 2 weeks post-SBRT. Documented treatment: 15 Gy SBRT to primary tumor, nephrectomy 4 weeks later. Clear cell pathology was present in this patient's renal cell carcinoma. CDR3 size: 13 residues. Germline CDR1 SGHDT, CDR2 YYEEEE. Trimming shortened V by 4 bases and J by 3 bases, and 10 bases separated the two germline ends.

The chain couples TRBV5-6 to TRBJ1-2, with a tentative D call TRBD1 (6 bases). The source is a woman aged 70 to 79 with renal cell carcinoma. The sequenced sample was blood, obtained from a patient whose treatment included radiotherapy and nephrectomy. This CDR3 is CASSPWTDYGYTF. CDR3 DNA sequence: TGTGCCAGCAGCCCGTGGACAGACTATGGCTACACCTTC.